The rows below give T cell receptor beta chains drawn from one sample of a study of graft-versus-host responses after intestinal transplantation. No antigen is known for these receptors. The protocol was immunoSEQ multiplex PCR, while the TCRdb copy is restricted to in-frame clones and leaves out a portion. The sample carries 40,000 to 55,000 clones, 85% to 95% recorded once. The specimen comprised unstimulated CD8+ T cells sorted from spleen or lymph node cells, sampled before transplant. These receptors were collected from a human donor who was the organ donor for an intestinal transplant. Each CDR3 is given with its conserved first and last residue. D genes are given only for firm matches. A clone size is listed for some rows: how often the clone was seen (once, few, many), or a class if it is expanded.

V: TRBV10-3
length: 18
D: NA
size: NA
J: TRBJ1-2
DNA: TGTGCCATCAGTGATCTCCTCCGTCGTGACTCGAATAACTATGGCTACACCTTC
CDR3: CAISDLLRRDSNNYGYTF

V: TRBV28
length: 14
D: TRBD1
size: once
J: TRBJ2-1
DNA: TGTGCCAGCAGTTCACTGACAGGGGACAATGAGCAGTTCTTC
CDR3: CASSSLTGDNEQFF

V: TRBV7-6
length: 13
D: NA
size: NA
J: TRBJ2-5
DNA: TGTGCCAGCAGCTTATGGGGTGGGGAGACCCAGTACTTC
CDR3: CASSLWGGETQYF

V: TRBV2
length: 15
D: NA
size: NA
J: TRBJ2-7
DNA: TGTGCCACCTTACCCGTCGGACAGAGCTCCTACGAGCAGTACTTC
CDR3: CATLPVGQSSYEQYF

V: TRBV27
length: 18
D: NA
size: NA
J: TRBJ2-7
DNA: TGTGCCAGCCCATTAATCCCTCCCGGGGCTTCCAGCTCCTACGAGCAGTACTTC
CDR3: CASPLIPPGASSSYEQYF

V: TRBV29-1
length: 12
D: NA
size: NA
J: TRBJ1-2
DNA: TGCAGCGTTGACTCCGGGGTTTATGGCTACACCTTC
CDR3: CSVDSGVYGYTF

V: TRBV6-6
length: 14
D: NA
size: NA
J: TRBJ1-1
DNA: TGTGCCAGCAGTGACTGGACGTATGGCGCTGAAGCTTTCTTT
CDR3: CASSDWTYGAEAFF

V: TRBV6-4
length: 15
D: NA
size: NA
J: TRBJ1-4
DNA: TGTGCCAGCACCGCAAGACGGGCAACTAATGAAAAACTGTTTTTT
CDR3: CASTARRATNEKLFF

V: TRBV5-4
length: 16
D: NA
size: NA
J: TRBJ2-3
DNA: TGTGCCAGCAGCTTCTTCATTGGACCAACCCCAGATACGCAGTATTTT
CDR3: CASSFFIGPTPDTQYF

V: TRBV9
length: 19
D: NA
size: NA
J: TRBJ2-2
DNA: TGTGCCAGCAGCGTAGGTCGGAGGGATACCTTCGGGAACACCGGGGAGCTGTTTTTT
CDR3: CASSVGRRDTFGNTGELFF

V: TRBV9
length: 14
D: NA
size: NA
J: TRBJ2-3
DNA: TGTGCCAGCAGCGCTAGTTCCCGCACAGATACGCAGTATTTT
CDR3: CASSASSRTDTQYF

V: TRBV2
length: 11
D: NA
size: NA
J: TRBJ2-7
DNA: TGTGCCAGCACGGACTCCTACGAGCAGTACTTC
CDR3: CASTDSYEQYF

V: TRBV27
length: 14
D: NA
size: NA
J: TRBJ2-7
DNA: TGTGCCAGCAGTGTCGGGACGGGCATTCGCGAGCAGTACTTC
CDR3: CASSVGTGIREQYF

V: TRBV2
length: 15
D: NA
size: NA
J: TRBJ2-7
DNA: TGTGCCAGCAGTGAAGCGCTTCAGCAGGTCTACGAGCAGTACTTC
CDR3: CASSEALQQVYEQYF

V: TRBV29-1
length: 16
D: NA
size: NA
J: TRBJ1-1
DNA: TGCAGCGTTGAGACAGGCTTAGGCTCGTTCAGCACTGAAGCTTTCTTT
CDR3: CSVETGLGSFSTEAFF

V: TRBV4-3
length: 19
D: NA
size: NA
J: TRBJ1-2
DNA: TGCGCCAGCAGCCAAGAAGGGCGAATAAACAGGGATTCCAACTATGGCTACACCTTC
CDR3: CASSQEGRINRDSNYGYTF

V: TRBV9
length: 16
D: NA
size: NA
J: TRBJ2-3
DNA: TGTGCCAGCAGCGAACCCCGGGACTGGGACACAGATACGCAGTATTTT
CDR3: CASSEPRDWDTDTQYF

V: TRBV6-5
length: 13
D: NA
size: NA
J: TRBJ2-3
DNA: TGTGCCAGCAGTTACTCGAGCACAGATACGCAGTATTTT
CDR3: CASSYSSTDTQYF

V: TRBV5-1
length: 14
D: NA
size: NA
J: TRBJ1-6
DNA: TGCGCCAGCAGCTTATTGGGGTTAGAGCCACCCCTCCACTTT
CDR3: CASSLLGLEPPLHF

V: TRBV7-8
length: 14
D: NA
size: NA
J: TRBJ1-1
DNA: TGTGCCAGCACCGAAACCGGGGGAAGCACTGAAGCTTTCTTT
CDR3: CASTETGGSTEAFF

V: TRBV2
length: 12
D: NA
size: NA
J: TRBJ1-1
DNA: TGTGCCAGCAGTGGGGGGGGCACTGAAGCTTTCTTT
CDR3: CASSGGGTEAFF

V: TRBV27
length: 16
D: NA
size: NA
J: TRBJ2-7
DNA: TGTGCCAGCAGTTTATATTCGGGGCTAGGGGACTACGAGCAGTACTTC
CDR3: CASSLYSGLGDYEQYF

V: TRBV13
length: 16
D: TRBD2
size: NA
J: TRBJ2-1
DNA: TGTGCCAGCAGCTTAGCGGCGGGGGGGCCCCACAATGAGCAGTTCTTC
CDR3: CASSLAAGGPHNEQFF

V: TRBV7-3
length: 14
D: TRBD1
size: NA
J: TRBJ1-1
DNA: TGTGCCAGCAGCATCCAGGGGGGGAACACTGAAGCTTTCTTT
CDR3: CASSIQGGNTEAFF

V: TRBV7-6
length: 13
D: TRBD1
size: NA
J: TRBJ2-7
DNA: TGTGCCAGCCGGGACAGTAGCTCCTACGAGCAGTACTTC
CDR3: CASRDSSSYEQYF

V: TRBV7-2
length: 14
D: TRBD2
size: NA
J: TRBJ2-3
DNA: TGTGCCAGCAGCCACCCGGGACTAGTACGTACGCAGTATTTT
CDR3: CASSHPGLVRTQYF

V: TRBV27
length: 15
D: TRBD1
size: few
J: TRBJ2-7
DNA: TGTGCCAGCAGTTTATGGGGACAGGGTGCCCACGAGCAGTACTTC
CDR3: CASSLWGQGAHEQYF

V: TRBV16
length: 16
D: NA
size: NA
J: TRBJ2-3
DNA: TGTGCCAGCAGCCAATCGGTGGGCAGCGGCACAGATACGCAGTATTTT
CDR3: CASSQSVGSGTDTQYF

V: TRBV19
length: 12
D: NA
size: NA
J: TRBJ1-2
DNA: TGTGCCAGTAGTATCCCAGGGTATGGCTACACCTTC
CDR3: CASSIPGYGYTF

V: TRBV4-3
length: 15
D: NA
size: NA
J: TRBJ1-5
DNA: TGCGCCAGCAGCCAAATTCAGACGGGTGATCAGCCCCAGCATTTT
CDR3: CASSQIQTGDQPQHF

V: TRBV28
length: 13
D: NA
size: NA
J: TRBJ1-1
DNA: TGTGCCAGCAGGTCGGAGGGACCCACTGAAGCTTTCTTT
CDR3: CASRSEGPTEAFF

V: TRBV7-2
length: 13
D: NA
size: NA
J: TRBJ2-1
DNA: TGTGCCAGTGGAGGGGGCCGGGGGGATGAGCAGTTCTTC
CDR3: CASGGGRGDEQFF

V: TRBV4-1
length: 15
D: NA
size: NA
J: TRBJ1-1
DNA: TGCGCCAGCAGCCAAGTGAGAGAAACCTACACTGAAGCTTTCTTT
CDR3: CASSQVRETYTEAFF

V: TRBV7-2
length: 13
D: NA
size: once
J: TRBJ2-2
DNA: TGTGCCAGCAGCCAGGGACAACCAGGGGAGCTGTTTTTT
CDR3: CASSQGQPGELFF

V: TRBV28
length: 13
D: TRBD1
size: NA
J: TRBJ1-4
DNA: TGTGCCAGCGAGGGACAGGGGCAAGAAAAACTGTTTTTT
CDR3: CASEGQGQEKLFF

V: TRBV27
length: 14
D: NA
size: NA
J: TRBJ1-5
DNA: TGTGCCAGCAGTTTAACAGGGAATAGTCAGCCCCAGCATTTT
CDR3: CASSLTGNSQPQHF

V: TRBV9
length: 14
D: NA
size: NA
J: TRBJ2-3
DNA: TGTGCCAGCAGCGCGGGCACGCCCCCAGATACGCAGTATTTT
CDR3: CASSAGTPPDTQYF

V: TRBV2
length: 17
D: NA
size: NA
J: TRBJ1-2
DNA: TGTGCCAGCAGGTCTCTCCGGCCAGGGCCTCTTGGCTATGGCTACACCTTC
CDR3: CASRSLRPGPLGYGYTF

V: TRBV19
length: 16
D: NA
size: NA
J: TRBJ1-2
DNA: TGTGCCAGTAGTATAGACGGGCCGGAACTAGACTATGGCTACACCTTC
CDR3: CASSIDGPELDYGYTF

V: TRBV28
length: 11
D: NA
size: NA
J: TRBJ1-1
DNA: TGTGCCAGCATGGTGAACACTGAAGCTTTCTTT
CDR3: CASMVNTEAFF

V: TRBV19
length: 14
D: NA
size: NA
J: TRBJ1-2
DNA: TGTGCCAGTAGTATAGGGATAAGCACATGGAGCTACACCTTC
CDR3: CASSIGISTWSYTF